These T cell receptor beta chains were read from a single sample in a study of blood T cell repertoires in COVID-19. Profiled with immunoSEQ multiplex PCR; TCRdb holds only in-frame clones, not every one. This table holds fewer than 200,000 clones, under 90% found once. Sequenced input: PBMCs or T cells enriched from blood (not recorded which). Every receptor here comes from a man in his fifties who had recovered from COVID-19. Both conserved end residues are part of each CDR3. D genes are given only for firm matches. Not all rows give a size; the values are once, few, many and, for expanded clones, a class.

V	size	D	J	DNA	CDR3
TRBV25-1	NA	NA	TRBJ1-1	TGTGCCAGCACGGACACGAACACTGAAGCTTTCTTT	CASTDTNTEAFF
TRBV7-3	NA	NA	TRBJ2-3	TGTGCCAGCAGCTTAACGTCAGGTGGGGATACGCAGTATTTT	CASSLTSGGDTQYF
TRBV4-1	NA	NA	TRBJ1-3	TGCGCCAGCAGCCAAGTTCCGGGTGGTGGAAACACCATATATTTT	CASSQVPGGGNTIYF
TRBV4-2	NA	TRBD1	TRBJ1-6	TGTGCCAGCAGCCAAGATTGGACAGGGAGAGCACCCCTCCACTTT	CASSQDWTGRAPLHF
TRBV28	NA	NA	TRBJ1-2	TGTGCCAGCAGCCACAGGTTGTGGGCGGAGGGCTACACCTTC	CASSHRLWAEGYTF
TRBV24-1	NA	TRBD2	TRBJ2-5	TGTGCCACCAGTGGCGCTAGCGGGGGCCAAGAGACCCAGTACTTC	CATSGASGGQETQYF
TRBV21-1	few	NA	TRBJ1-4	TGTGCCAGACTGCCGGGACAGCCTAATGAAAAACTGTTTTTT	CARLPGQPNEKLFF
TRBV5-1	NA	TRBD1	TRBJ2-2	TGCGCCAGCAGCGTGGGACAGGGGGTGTACACCGGGGAGCTGTTTTTT	CASSVGQGVYTGELFF
TRBV9	NA	TRBD1	TRBJ2-2	TGTGCCAGCAGCCCAGGGACAGGGAACACCGGGGAGCTGTTTTTT	CASSPGTGNTGELFF
TRBV2	few	TRBD1	TRBJ1-4	TGTGCCAGCAGGGACTTGGGCAGGGGGGATTCTTTC	CASRDLGRGDSF
TRBV28	NA	TRBD1	TRBJ1-4	TGTGCCAGCAGTTCACAGGGGGTCCTCAATGAAAAACTGTTTTTT	CASSSQGVLNEKLFF
TRBV7-9	NA	NA	TRBJ1-4	TGTGCCAGCAGCTTAGACGGGGGGTCAATTAATGAAAAACTGTTTTTT	CASSLDGGSINEKLFF
TRBV29-1	NA	TRBD2	TRBJ2-1	TGCAGCGTTGTAAAGGGTAGCGGGGGCCTCGCCTCCTACAATGAGCAGTTCTTC	CSVVKGSGGLASYNEQFF
TRBV5-1	NA	TRBD1	TRBJ2-2	TGCGCCAGCTGCTATACAGGGGTCGGGGAGCTGTTTTTT	CASCYTGVGELFF
TRBV13	NA	NA	TRBJ2-7	TGTGCCAGCAGCTTAGTAGTGGGCGCCTACGAGCAGTACTTC	CASSLVVGAYEQYF
TRBV28	NA	NA	TRBJ2-5	TGTGCCAGCAGTCCCCCGTCGTGGGGGGGCAGGGAGACCCAGTACTTC	CASSPPSWGGRETQYF
TRBV7-9	NA	TRBD1	TRBJ2-5	TGTGCCAGCAGCCAGACTGGACAGGGCCCCGAGACCCAGTACTTC	CASSQTGQGPETQYF
TRBV24-1	NA	TRBD1	TRBJ1-6	TGTGCCACCAGGGGACAGGGAGATAATTCACCCCTCCACTTT	CATRGQGDNSPLHF
TRBV6-2/TRBV6-3	NA	NA	TRBJ2-5	TGTGCCAGCAGTTACGGGACTCGCCTAGGGACCCAGTACTTC	CASSYGTRLGTQYF
TRBV5-8	NA	TRBD2	TRBJ2-5	TGTGCCAGCAGCCCGGGACTAGCGGACCAAGAGACCCAGTACTTC	CASSPGLADQETQYF
TRBV20-1	few	NA	TRBJ2-7	TGCAGTGCTAGGAATGCGGAGGAGTACTTC	CSARNAEEYF
TRBV15	NA	NA	TRBJ1-1	TGTGCCACCAGCAGAGACAGGAACACTGAAGCTTTCTTT	CATSRDRNTEAFF
TRBV19	NA	NA	TRBJ1-1	TGTGCCAGTAGCCGCCAGTGGAACACTGAAGCTTTCTTT	CASSRQWNTEAFF
TRBV27	NA	TRBD1	TRBJ2-7	TGTGCCAGCAGTTTACGAGGGGGCGAATACGAGCAGTACTTC	CASSLRGGEYEQYF
TRBV7-3	NA	NA	TRBJ1-4	TGTGCCAGCAGCCCCCCGGGCGGGGGGGCGTCTAATGAAAAACTGTTTTTT	CASSPPGGGASNEKLFF
TRBV4-1	NA	NA	TRBJ1-5	TGCGCCAGCAGCCAAGATCCGCGGTGGTATCAGCCCCAGCATTTT	CASSQDPRWYQPQHF
TRBV5-4	NA	TRBD1	TRBJ2-7	TGTGCCAGCAGCTTGGGGGTTGGACAGGGTTCTAACTACGAGCAGTACTTC	CASSLGVGQGSNYEQYF
TRBV6-2/TRBV6-3	NA	TRBD2	TRBJ2-5	TGTGCCAGCAGTTACAGCGAACTAGCGGAGCTCCAAGAGACCCAGTACTTC	CASSYSELAELQETQYF
TRBV7-9	NA	TRBD1	TRBJ1-1	TGTGCCAGCAGCTTACAGGGGGCGCGGGGCACTGAAGCTTTCTTT	CASSLQGARGTEAFF
TRBV11-2	NA	TRBD2	TRBJ2-3	TGTGCCAGCACCCCCGGGGGGGTGGATACGCAGTATTTT	CASTPGGVDTQYF
TRBV6-2/TRBV6-3	NA	TRBD1	TRBJ1-2	TGTGCCAGCAGTCAGGACAGGCACACTAACTATGGCTACACCTTC	CASSQDRHTNYGYTF
TRBV11-2	once	NA	TRBJ2-7	TGTGCCAGCAGCTCATTCCGGGGGAGGAGGTACGAGCAGTACTTC	CASSSFRGRRYEQYF
TRBV29-1	NA	TRBD1	TRBJ1-2	TGCAGCGTGACAGGGGACAACTATGGCTACACCTTC	CSVTGDNYGYTF
TRBV5-4	NA	TRBD1	TRBJ1-2	TGTGCCAGCAGTCGGACAGGGGGGTATGGCTACACCTTC	CASSRTGGYGYTF
TRBV30	NA	NA	TRBJ1-1	TGTGCCTGGAGTGGGAGGGGTGACACTGAAGCTTTCTTT	CAWSGRGDTEAFF